These 9 T cell receptor beta chains originate from one sample sequenced in a study of tumor-infiltrating lymphocytes in primary liver carcinoma. Both RNA and DNA were isolated together from about 20-30 mg of bulk tissue that had not been sorted. From around 500 ng of total RNA, TCR beta-specific cDNA was reverse-transcribed using a constant-region primer. Slightly modified ARM-PCR served as the procedure for the TCR beta libraries. These libraries came from three rounds of nested multiplex PCR. In the first two PCR rounds, TRBV1-TRBV30 forward primers were paired with a C-beta reverse primer, and each round lasted around 10 cycles. TCRdb re-called the multiplex PCR reads through MiXCR, storing one row per CDR3 protein. The sample holds some 40,000 distinct CDR3 sequences, roughly 77% seen once. The sample comprised tumor-adjacent normal liver tissue. The receptor source for this set is a man aged 35-49 years with primary liver carcinoma and hepatitis B virus infection.

To note about this clonotype: One end of the junction varies from germline; a read error may be responsible. DNA of the CDR3: TGCAACGTGACCGGGCATGGCGGCTACATCTTC. Encoded protein: CNVTGHGGYIF. The chain employs TRBV29-1 and TRBJ1-2; no clear D gene. Germline V lookup: CDR1 SQVTM, CDR2 ANQGSEA. This CDR3 has 11 residues.

A remark on this clonotype: Compared with germline, one end of the junction differs, possibly owing to a read error. This sequence joins TRBV6-6 and TRBJ2-1; 8 nucleotides agree with TRBD2. CDR3 length: 14 amino acids. Germline V gene sequence: CDR1 MNHNY, CDR2 SVGAGI (reference sequence). The CDR3, as DNA: TGTGTCAGCAGTTACGGAGCGGGAGACAATGAGCAGTTCTTC. This translates into CVSSYGAGDNEQFF.

This sequence joins TRBV5-4 and TRBJ2-7; 8 bases align to TRBD1. The CDR3 runs to 16 residues. Per germline, CDR1 SGHNT and CDR2 YYREEE (reference sequence). The CDR3, as DNA: TGTGTCGGCAGCACCATGGCGGGCAGGGGGCTTTACGAGCAGTACTTC. This codes for CVGSTMAGRGLYEQYF.

V and J are TRBV4-2 and TRBJ2-1, with D possibly being TRBD1 (5 bases). Germline loops: CDR1 LGHNA, CDR2 YNFKEQ. The CDR3 is 18 residues long. Between the trimmed V and J ends, which lost 9 bases and 3 bases, there was a span of 27 bases. This chain's CDR3 is CASNQDWRTGRVYNEQFF. CDR3 DNA sequence: TGTGCCAGTAACCAAGATTGGAGAACAGGCAGAGTCTACAATGAGCAGTTCTTC.

Regarding this clonotype: One junction end disagrees with the germline gene, perhaps due to a read error. The rearrangement uses TRBV6-1 and TRBJ2-1; 9 positions agree with TRBD2. This CDR3 region has 15 residues. The V gene's germline CDR1 is MNHNS and CDR2 SASEGT. The CDR3, as DNA: TGTGCCAGCGGTGATGAAGCGGGGGGATACAATGAGCAGTTCTTC. It encodes CASGDEAGGYNEQFF.

About this clonotype: The conserved closing phenylalanine or tryptophan is absent in this CDR3, likely reflecting a read error. The chain employs TRBV14 and TRBJ2-4; D call uncertain. CDR3 size: 14 residues. The germline V gene encodes CDR1 SGHDN and CDR2 FVKESK. The CDR3 coding sequence is TGTGCCAGCATCCAAGACCCAGCCAAAAACATTCAGTACTTA. It codes for CASIQDPAKNIQYL.

Details on this clonotype: Sequence at one end of the junction differs from germline and may be a read error. The chain combines TRBV7-9 with TRBJ2-1; 9 bases map to TRBD2. This CDR3 is 13 amino acids long. CDR1 and CDR2 from the germline V gene are SEHNR and FQNEAQ (reference sequence). The CDR3 reads CVSSFIQLTSGLF. The CDR3 DNA follows: TGTGTCAGCAGCTTCATTCAACTGACTAGCGGCCTCTTC.

Remarks on this clonotype: One base away lies a much larger clone, so this may be a sequencing read error. The V call is TRBV2, the J call TRBJ2-5, with D possibly TRBD2 on 5 matching bases. Germline V gene lookup returns CDR1 SNHLY and CDR2 FYNNEI. CDR3 length: 14 residues. CDR3: CASSAWTQQDTQYF. Written as DNA, the CDR3 is TGTGCCAGCAGTGCCTGGACTCAACAAGACACCCAGTACTTC.

A word on this clonotype: A read error may account for a junction end that differs from germline. The gene calls are TRBV11-2 and TRBJ2-5, with 7 nucleotides matching TRBD2. The CDR3 has 17 residues. Looked up from germline, CDR1 is SGHAT and CDR2 is FQNNGV. In DNA, the CDR3 is TGTGCCATCAGCTTAAGACTAGCTAGTGACTCGAGCGAGACCCAGTACTTC. Translation: CAISLRLASDSSETQYF.